These 27 T cell receptor beta chains came from one sample sequenced in a study of CD8 T cells in ankylosing spondylitis. TCRdb itself ran the 5' RACE reads through MiXCR, one entry per CDR3 protein. The table records more than 150,000 distinct CDR3 sequences, 15% to 20% of them present only once. Input material: blood, either unsorted or a sorted T cell fraction (not recorded which). These receptors all come from a male donor between 10 and 30 years old with ankylosing spondylitis or in good health (not recorded which).

This clonotype was observed many times. The genes are TRBV25-1 and TRBJ1-1; the D gene is possibly TRBD1 (6 bases). The V gene lost 8 bases and the J gene lost 6 bases, with 13 bases spanning the gap. Germline CDR1 reads MGHDK; CDR2 reads SYGVNS. CDR3 length equals 12 residues. The CDR3 sequence is CASWRGDAEAFF. The DNA for the CDR3 is TGTGCCAGCTGGAGGGGGGACGCTGAAGCTTTCTTT.

The chain recombines TRBV9 with TRBJ2-4; D gene uncertain. The V end lost 3 bases, the J end lost 0 bases, and 4 bases lay between the germline ends. The CDR3 contains 13 residues. From germline, CDR1 is SGDLS and CDR2 YYNGEE. DNA for the CDR3: TGTGCCAGCAGCGAACTAGCCAAAAACATTCAGTACTTC. Residues: CASSELAKNIQYF.

The chain carries TRBV20-1 and TRBJ2-7, with 11 positions matching TRBD2. CDR3 length: 14 residues. CDR1 DFQATT and CDR2 SNEGSKA come from the germline V gene (reference sequence). Germline trimming cut 2 bases from V and 4 bases from J; bases unmatched to any gene: 4. CDR3 coding DNA: TGCAGTGCTAGAAGCACTAGCGGGGGATACGAGCAGTACGTC. Protein sequence: CSARSTSGGYEQYV.

This clonotype was counted many times. This chain joins TRBV2 and TRBJ2-3; 9 bases are shared with TRBD2. The CDR3 is made up of 14 amino acids. The V and J ends lost 8 bases and 10 bases, in that order; junction bases with no gene match: 13. The germline CDR1 and CDR2 sequences are SNHLY and FYNNEI. This CDR3 is CASHPAGGPPSQYF. DNA for the CDR3: TGTGCCAGCCACCCCGCGGGAGGGCCCCCTTCGCAGTATTTT.

This clonotype was seen at least ten times. The chain has TRBV12-3 or TRBV12-4 and TRBJ2-2; the D is unclear. Trimming took off 4 bases at V and 6 bases at J, with 12 bases between the two ends. This CDR3 spans 14 amino acids. CDR3 sequence reads: CASSSWSLAGELFF. The CDR3 nucleotides read TGTGCCAGCAGTTCGTGGAGTTTAGCCGGGGAGCTGTTTTTT.

The chain joins TRBV29-1 to TRBJ1-1, with no clear D. Germline-derived CDR1 and CDR2 are SQVTM and ANQGSEA. V lost 3 bases and J lost 3, with 8 bases in between. This CDR3 is built from 12 residues. CDR3 loop: CSVERLDTEAFF. In nucleotides, the CDR3 is TGCAGCGTTGAGCGTCTGGACACTGAAGCTTTCTTT.

The chain has TRBV2 and TRBJ1-5; no definite D call. The germline CDR1 and CDR2 sequences are SNHLY and FYNNEI. The CDR3 is 13 amino acids. The V end lost 10 bases, the J end lost 0 bases, and 10 bases lay between the germline ends. This chain's CDR3 is CAISGDSNQPQHF. CDR3 DNA sequence: TGTGCCATCTCGGGAGATAGCAATCAGCCCCAGCATTTT.

The gene calls are TRBV7-9 and TRBJ2-7, with D unclear. The CDR3 is 14 residues long. The germline V gene encodes CDR1 SEHNR and CDR2 FQNEAQ (reference sequence). Trimming left V 5 bases short and J 6 bases short, with 17 bases between. The chain's CDR3 is CASSLQDSRGEQYF. Here the CDR3 DNA reads TGTGCCAGCAGCCTACAAGACTCCCGTGGCGAGCAGTACTTC.

This clonotype was found many times. This sequence joins TRBV11-2 and TRBJ2-7, with D possibly matching TRBD1 (6 bases). CDR1 SGHAT and CDR2 FQNNGV come from the germline V gene. The CDR3 runs to 14 residues. The V end was cut by 3 bases, the J end by 3 bases, with 12 bases between. The CDR3 nucleotides are TGTGCCAGCAGCTTTGGCACAGGGTACTACGAGCAGTACGTC. This gives the protein CASSFGTGYYEQYV.

This clonotype was recorded at least ten times. V usage is TRBV5-1 and J usage is TRBJ2-1, with 12 bases lining up with TRBD2. V shed 2 bases, J shed 5 bases, and the junction held 8 bases outside the gene matches. CDR1 is SGHRS and CDR2 is YFSETQ in the germline V gene. The length of the CDR3 is 17 residues. The DNA of the CDR3 is TGCGCCAGCAGCTTTGGACTAGCGGGACCCAATAACAATGAGCAGTTCTTC. It is translated as CASSFGLAGPNNNEQFF.

This clonotype was recorded at least ten times. The V and J genes are TRBV29-1 and TRBJ1-2; D perhaps matches TRBD1 (5 bases). The CDR3 spans 18 residues. Germline-derived CDR1 and CDR2 are SQVTM and ANQGSEA. The V gene lost 6 bases and the J gene lost 4 bases, with 30 bases spanning the gap. The CDR3 region has the DNA TGCAGCGTCCTCCCGGGGGGTAACTCCCCCGGAAGGGCCTATGGCTACACCTTC. It encodes CSVLPGGNSPGRAYGYTF.

The table lists this clonotype with many counts. J is TRBJ1-5 and V is TRBV30, with D unresolved. The CDR3 is 12 residues long. V lost 5 bases and J lost 0, with 5 bases in between. Germline V lookup: CDR1 GTSNPN, CDR2 SVGIG (reference sequence). CDR3 amino acids: CAWGGSNQPQHF. The CDR3 nucleotides read TGTGCCTGGGGCGGTAGCAATCAGCCCCAGCATTTT.

This clonotype was observed many times. A junction boundary mismatches the germline segment, possibly from a read error. The V gene is TRBV18, the J gene TRBJ2-4; D call uncertain. The CDR3 consists of 11 residues. Germline V gene lookup returns CDR1 KGHSH and CDR2 LQKENI. This chain's CDR3 is CASSQLNIQYF. CDR3 in DNA: TGTGCCAGTTCACAGTTAAACATTCAGTACTTC.

The V gene is TRBV7-8, the J gene TRBJ2-1; TRBD2 matches 10 bases. CDR1 and CDR2 from the germline V gene are SGHVS and FQNEAQ. V was pared by 5 bases and J by 8 bases, with 12 bases of the junction left unmatched. This CDR3 has 16 amino acids. The CDR3 reads CASSPISGRAHDEQFF. The DNA of the CDR3 is TGTGCCAGCAGCCCAATAAGCGGGAGGGCCCACGATGAGCAGTTCTTC.

The table lists this clonotype with many counts. The V and J genes are TRBV5-4 and TRBJ2-1; a weak D match, TRBD1 (6 bases). CDR3 size: 16 residues. Germline V gene data show CDR1 as SGHNT and CDR2 as YYREEE (reference sequence). V shed 0 bases and J shed 4 bases, with 14 bases lying between them. The CDR3 loop is CASSLDTGTTYNEQFF. In DNA form, the CDR3 reads TGTGCCAGCAGCTTGGATACGGGGACAACTTACAATGAGCAGTTCTTC.

This clonotype has at least ten counts. V is TRBV9 and J is TRBJ1-1; TRBD1 aligns across 8 bases. This CDR3 has 18 amino acids. Germline values: CDR1 SGDLS, CDR2 YYNGEE. V lost 3 bases and J lost 0; bases outside the gene matches: 13. The CDR3 DNA reads TGTGCCAGCAGCGCCGAAATTGGGACAGGCCCTATGAACACTGAAGCTTTCTTT. This gives the protein CASSAEIGTGPMNTEAFF.

This clonotype was observed many times. This rearrangement joins TRBV11-3 to TRBJ2-2; 8 nucleotides line up with TRBD1. This CDR3 comprises 16 residues. From germline, CDR1 is SGHNT and CDR2 YENEEA. Trimming removed 3 bases from V and 2 bases from J; junction bases left unmatched: 5. The CDR3 protein is CASSFRQGKNTGELFF. The CDR3 DNA reads as TGTGCCAGCAGCTTCCGACAGGGGAAAAACACCGGGGAGCTGTTTTTT.

The chain carries TRBV6-5 and TRBJ1-2, with a weak D call TRBD1 (6 bases). Germline loops: CDR1 MNHEY, CDR2 SVGAGI. This CDR3 has 15 residues. The V gene lost 6 bases and the J gene lost 2 bases, with 16 bases spanning the gap. In nucleotides, the CDR3 is TGTGCCAGCAGCCTCGGGCAGGGGTTAAACTATGGCTACACCTTC. This codes for CASSLGQGLNYGYTF.

This clonotype was seen at least ten times. The chain couples TRBV5-6 to TRBJ2-7, with D maybe TRBD1 (6 bases). Trimming shortened V by 0 bases and J by 6 bases, and 10 bases separated the two germline ends. The germline V gene has CDR1 SGHDT and CDR2 YYEEEE. This CDR3 has 13 residues. Written as DNA, the CDR3 is TGTGCCAGCAGCTTGGTGGCAGGGGTCGAGCAGTACGTC. This encodes CASSLVAGVEQYV.

This clonotype was found many times. V is TRBV6-5 and J is TRBJ2-7; 9 bases align to TRBD1. With V trimmed by 2 bases and J by 4 bases, 9 bases remained unmatched. The CDR3 runs to 16 residues. Germline CDR1 and CDR2: MNHEY and SVGAGI. The CDR3 DNA is TGTGCCAGCAGTTACAGTACCGGGACAGGGAGGTACGAGCAGTACTTC. It codes for CASSYSTGTGRYEQYF.

This clonotype was recorded many times. The chain uses TRBV5-1 and TRBJ1-4; TRBD1 agrees at 7 bases. Germline V gene data show CDR1 as SGHRS and CDR2 as YFSETQ. V shed 4 bases, J shed 0 bases, and the junction held 9 bases outside the gene matches. The CDR3 sequence is 17 residues long. CDR3 in DNA: TGCGCCAGCAGCCCGGGGGTCGGGACAGCAACTAATGAAAAACTGTTTTTT. It translates to CASSPGVGTATNEKLFF.

This clonotype was detected many times. This chain connects TRBV6-1 to TRBJ2-1; D not resolved. CDR3 length: 14 amino acids. Germline CDR1 MNHNS, CDR2 SASEGT. V shed 4 bases and J shed 2 bases, with 9 bases lying between them. CDR3 DNA: TGTGCCAGCAGTGCTCGTCCCACCTACAATGAGCAGTTCTTC. As protein: CASSARPTYNEQFF.

In its sample, this clonotype was seen many times. The CDR3 here is CASRPWTSGRAPGELFF. The CDR3 nucleotides are TGTGCCAGCAGGCCTTGGACTAGCGGGAGGGCCCCCGGGGAGCTGTTTTTT. V and J are TRBV6-2 or TRBV6-3 and TRBJ2-2, with 15 bases fitting TRBD2. The CDR3 contains 17 residues. Per germline, CDR1 MNHEY and CDR2 SVGEGT. The J segment lost 6 bases and the V segment lost 6 bases, leaving 8 bases of the junction unmatched.

Ten or more counts support this clonotype. The V call is TRBV5-1, the J call TRBJ2-1; possibly TRBD2 for D (6 bases). V was cut by 4 bases and J by 7 bases, with 18 bases left in between. Germline CDR1 and CDR2: SGHRS and YFSETQ. The CDR3 extends over 15 amino acids. The CDR3 sequence is CASSPEGYRTNEQFF. CDR3 sequence (DNA): TGCGCCAGCAGCCCGGAGGGCTATCGAACTAATGAGCAGTTCTTC.

This clonotype was counted ten times or more. The chain links TRBV5-1 to TRBJ2-4; 8 bases map to TRBD1. V lost 3 bases and J lost 1; bases outside the gene matches: 0. Germline CDR1 and CDR2: SGHRS and YFSETQ. CDR3 size: 14 residues. CDR3 DNA: TGCGCCAGCAGCTGGACAGGGGCCAAAAACATTCAGTACTTC. The encoded protein is CASSWTGAKNIQYF.

This clonotype was recorded many times. The chain couples TRBV2 to TRBJ2-5, with TRBD2 identical over 9 bases. This CDR3 region has 14 residues. Germline V gives CDR1 SNHLY, CDR2 FYNNEI. The V gene end was trimmed by 4 bases and the J gene end by 5 bases; junction bases not matched to a gene: 5. The CDR3 DNA reads as TGTGCCAGCAGTGGGACTAGCGTGGGTGAGACCCAGTACTTC. It translates to CASSGTSVGETQYF.

This clonotype was seen ten or more times. The CDR3 loop is CASSLVPQGGGRGEQFF. DNA for the CDR3: TGTGCCAGCAGTTTAGTCCCCCAGGGGGGAGGGAGAGGTGAGCAGTTCTTC. The chain carries TRBV12-3 or TRBV12-4 and TRBJ2-1, with D perhaps TRBD1 or TRBD2 (7 bases each). Trimming left V 1 base short and J 9 bases short, with 22 bases between. This CDR3 has 17 residues.